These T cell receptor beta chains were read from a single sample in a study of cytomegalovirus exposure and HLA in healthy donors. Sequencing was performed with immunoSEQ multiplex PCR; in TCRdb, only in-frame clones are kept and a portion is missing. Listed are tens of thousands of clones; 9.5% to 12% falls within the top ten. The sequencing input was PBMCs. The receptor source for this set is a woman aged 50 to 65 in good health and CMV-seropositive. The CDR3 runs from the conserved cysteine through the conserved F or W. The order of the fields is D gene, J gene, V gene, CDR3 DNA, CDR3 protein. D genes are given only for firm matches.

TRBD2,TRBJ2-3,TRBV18,TGTGCCAGCTCACCACCCCTTGGGGGGGTTGAAGATACGCAGTATTTT,CASSPPLGGVEDTQYF
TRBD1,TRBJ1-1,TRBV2,TGTGCCAGCAGTGCCGACAGGGGTGAAGCTTTCTTT,CASSADRGEAFF
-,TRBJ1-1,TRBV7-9,TGTGCCAGCAGCTTTACAGGGCCGAACACTGAAGCTTTCTTT,CASSFTGPNTEAFF
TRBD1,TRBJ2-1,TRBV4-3,TGCGCCAGCAGCCAAGAGGACAGGGATCGCTACAATGAGCAGTTCTTC,CASSQEDRDRYNEQFF
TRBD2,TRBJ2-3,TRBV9,TGTGCCAGCAGCGAGAGGGCTAGCGGGGGACCAGATACGCAGTATTTT,CASSERASGGPDTQYF
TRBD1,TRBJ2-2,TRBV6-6,TGTGCCGCAAGACAGTTCGGGACAGACACCGGGGAGCTGTTTTTT,CAARQFGTDTGELFF
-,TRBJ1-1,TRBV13,TGTGCTTTCAGGCAGGGAGGAGGATGGTTCCCTCAGAACACTGAAGCTTTCTTT,CAFRQGGGWFPQNTEAFF
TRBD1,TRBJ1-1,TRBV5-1,TGCGCCAGCAGCTGGGGGACAGGGGGCACTGAAGCTTTCTTT,CASSWGTGGTEAFF
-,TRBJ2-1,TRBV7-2,TGTGCCAGCAGCACAACTAGAACTGGTGAGCAGTTCTTC,CASSTTRTGEQFF
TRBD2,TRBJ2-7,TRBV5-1,TGCGCCAGCAGCCTAGGACTAGCGGGACCATACGAGCAGTACTTC,CASSLGLAGPYEQYF
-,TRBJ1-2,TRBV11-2,TGTGCCAGCAGCTTCCCACGACACCCCTATGGCTACACCTTC,CASSFPRHPYGYTF
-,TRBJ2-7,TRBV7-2,TGTGCCAGCAGCTTAGAGCGCCCCTCCTACGAGCAGTACTTC,CASSLERPSYEQYF
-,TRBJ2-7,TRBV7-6,TGTGCCAGCAGCTTAGGTCCCGGGATCAACGAGCAGTACTTC,CASSLGPGINEQYF
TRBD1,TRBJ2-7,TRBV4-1,TGCGCCAGCAGCCAAGGTGCGCAGGGGGCGGACTTTTCCTACGAGCAGTACTTC,CASSQGAQGADFSYEQYF
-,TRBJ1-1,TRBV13,TGTGCAACAAGGCAGGGAGGAGGATGGTTCCCTCAGAACACTGAAGCTTTCTTT,CATRQGGGWFPQNTEAFF
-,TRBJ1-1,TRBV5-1,TGCGCCAGCAGCTTATCCGGGACAGAAGCTTTCTTT,CASSLSGTEAFF
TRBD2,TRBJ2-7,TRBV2,TGTGCCAGCCTGGGACTAGCGGGAGTCTCCTACGAGCAGTACTTC,CASLGLAGVSYEQYF
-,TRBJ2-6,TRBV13,TGTGCCAGCAGTGGAGGCGATCATGGGGCCAACGTCCTGACTTTC,CASSGGDHGANVLTF
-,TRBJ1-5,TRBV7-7,TGTGCCAGCAGCTTAACCTTACCATCCAGGGCCTTCGATAGCAATCAGCCCCAGCATTTT,CASSLTLPSRAFDSNQPQHF
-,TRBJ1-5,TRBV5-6,TGTGCCAGCAGCTTGTTAAACAGGGCTCAACAGCCCCAGCATTTT,CASSLLNRAQQPQHF
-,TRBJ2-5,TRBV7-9,TGTGCCAGCAGAGCGGAACAGGGGAGGGAGACCCAGTACTTC,CASRAEQGRETQYF
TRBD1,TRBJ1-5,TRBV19,TGTGCCAGTAGTATCGGGGGAACAGGGGCGGTTATTCAGCCCCAGCATTTT,CASSIGGTGAVIQPQHF
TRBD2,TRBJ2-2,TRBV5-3,TGTGCCAGAAGCGCCAGTGGGGGGGGCACCGGGGAGCTGTTTTTT,CARSASGGGTGELFF
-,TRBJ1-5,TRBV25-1,TGTGCCAGCAGTGACGCTAGGGGTAGCAATCAGCCCCAGCATTTT,CASSDARGSNQPQHF
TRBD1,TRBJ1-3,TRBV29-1,TGCAGCGTCGCGGGACAGATCTCTGGAAACACCATATATTTT,CSVAGQISGNTIYF
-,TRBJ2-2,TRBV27,TGTGCCAGCACCTGGACAACTAACACCGGGGAGCTGTTTTTT,CASTWTTNTGELFF
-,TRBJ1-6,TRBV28,TGTGCCAGCAGGGAGAGAGGGAGGGATAATTCACCCCTCCACTTT,CASRERGRDNSPLHF
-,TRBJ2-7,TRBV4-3,TGCGCCAGCAGCCAGGAGGATGTCGGCTCCTACGAGCAGTACTTC,CASSQEDVGSYEQYF
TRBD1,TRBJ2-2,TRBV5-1,TGCGCCAGCAGCTTGGAGGACAGGGCCGGGGAGCTGTTTTTT,CASSLEDRAGELFF